Listed below are T cell receptor beta chains from one sample, sequenced in a study of human T cells and chemical hapten exposure. One entry per CDR3 protein results from TCRdb running MiXCR on the RACE reads. The sample consists of tens of thousands of distinct CDR3 sequences, around 7.9% of them appearing once. Sample: whole blood, taken in connection with sensitization to the hapten diphenylcyclopropenone (DPC). The receptor source for this set is a woman between 50 and 59 years old with alopecia areata. Some clones in this sample may be carry-over from other donors' samples. The CDR3 runs from the conserved cysteine through the conserved F or W.

V gene	J gene	CDR3 length	CDR3 protein
TRBV7-8	TRBJ1-2	13	CASSLVWGDGYTF
TRBV24-1	TRBJ2-2	19	CATSDPLLGRGWSTGELFF
TRBV7-3	TRBJ2-2	13	CASSLTPTGELFF
TRBV7-2	TRBJ2-3	12	CASSLPPDTQYF
TRBV4-2	TRBJ2-6	17	CASSQGYRGSGANVLTF
TRBV12-3/TRBV12-4	TRBJ1-2	13	CASSLNRAGGYTF
TRBV4-3	TRBJ2-1	14	CASSQATSDNEQFF
TRBV7-2	TRBJ1-3	18	CASSPRPGTARSGNTIYF
TRBV13	TRBJ2-5	13	CASSRTGQETQYF
TRBV28	TRBJ1-2	12	CASTGGNYGYTF
TRBV6-1	TRBJ1-5	16	CASSEAGTGSLGPQHF
TRBV29-1	TRBJ2-3	14	CSVGTWTSTDTQYF
TRBV20-1	TRBJ2-7	12	CSARALTYEQYF
TRBV6-5	TRBJ1-1	15	CASSYGAGGGSEAFF
TRBV6-2/TRBV6-3	TRBJ1-3	13	CASRRNSGNTIYF
TRBV6-2/TRBV6-3	TRBJ2-3	13	CASEEGFADTQYF
TRBV27	TRBJ2-3	16	CASSLGRGLGTDTQYF
TRBV18	TRBJ1-4	16	CASSPSLGSISEKLFF
TRBV7-9	TRBJ1-1	11	CASSSGWWAFF
TRBV3-1	TRBJ2-7	13	CASSLRAGYEQYF
TRBV4-3	TRBJ2-1	17	CASSQDLGARANNEQFF
TRBV12-3/TRBV12-4	TRBJ2-7	15	CASSLGGTGVGEQYF
TRBV13	TRBJ2-7	14	CASSLAGLSYEQYF
TRBV24-1	TRBJ2-2	16	CATSVAGRSNTGELFF
TRBV6-2/TRBV6-3	TRBJ2-4	17	CASSYGLAELAKNIQYF
TRBV5-1	TRBJ1-1	13	CASTCTGCTEAFF
TRBV18	TRBJ1-1	18	CASSPRIPDTTLNTEAFF
TRBV29-1	TRBJ2-3	14	CSVNGLPTTDTQYF
TRBV11-2	TRBJ2-7	15	CASSVPGQGRDEQYF
TRBV28	TRBJ1-6	13	CASTFSYNSPLHF
TRBV2	TRBJ2-4	13	CASSETAKNIQYF
TRBV6-2/TRBV6-3	TRBJ2-1	16	CASTPSWGGIYNEQFF
TRBV14	TRBJ2-7	10	CASSQSEQYF
TRBV3-1	TRBJ2-1	14	CASTIAGGVNEQFF
TRBV24-1	TRBJ2-3	15	CATSDLGQGSDTQYF
TRBV28	TRBJ1-1	14	CASSLNLVDTEAFF
TRBV5-1	TRBJ1-6	15	CASSLEGPGNSPLHF
TRBV24-1	TRBJ2-1	14	CATSDLKGNNEQFF
TRBV15	TRBJ1-4	14	CATQQSGGGEKLFF
TRBV9	TRBJ2-3	16	CASSVGAGGFADTQYF
TRBV29-1	TRBJ2-5	12	CSVGQGSETQYF